One and the same sample provided the 4 T cell receptor beta chains below, sequenced in a study of STAT3 mutations in large granular lymphocyte leukemia. Notes on the study in general: In T-cell large granular lymphocyte leukemia, about half of patients showed multiple immunodominant subclonotypes.

Some clones are missing from TCRdb's copy, which holds only in-frame ones; the method was immunoSEQ multiplex PCR. The table has approximately 5,500 clones, roughly 34% seen once. For these TCRs, the target antigens are not known. Sequencing was performed on peripheral blood mononuclear cells. Receptors were obtained from a woman in her forties with T-cell large granular lymphocyte leukemia. Some clones in this sample may be carry-over from other donors' samples.

This chain uses TRBV6-5 with TRBJ1-5; D is undetermined. The germline gives CDR1 MNHEY, CDR2 SVGAGI. This CDR3 has 14 amino acids. Trimming took 5 bases from V and 5 from J, leaving 13 bases between them. CDR3 nucleotide sequence: TGTGCCAGCAGTCCTCCCGGACCCTATCAGCCCCAGCATTTT. Translation: CASSPPGPYQPQHF.

The chain couples TRBV6-5 to TRBJ2-7; 7 nucleotides match TRBD1. The V gene end was trimmed by 6 bases and the J gene end by 4 bases; junction bases not matched to a gene: 9. Germline V gives CDR1 MNHEY, CDR2 SVGAGI. The CDR3 has 14 residues. CDR3 sequence reads: CASSMGQTHYEQYF. Written as DNA, the CDR3 is TGTGCCAGCAGCATGGGACAGACACATTACGAGCAGTACTTC.

This clone was seen a single time. V and J are TRBV7-9 and TRBJ2-5; no definite D call. This CDR3 contains 14 residues. V lost 5 bases and J 1 base, leaving 11 bases between the germline ends. Germline CDR1 and CDR2: SEHNR and FQNEAQ (reference sequence). CDR3 protein: CASSPMNSQETQYF. CDR3 sequence (DNA): TGTGCCAGCAGCCCGATGAACAGCCAAGAGACCCAGTACTTC. Based on the CDR3 plus reference TRBV7-9 and TRBJ2-5, the full variable domain is DTGVSQNPRHKITKRGQNVTFRCDPISEHNRLYWYRQTLGQGPEFLTYFQNEAQLEKSRLLSDRFSAERPKGSFSTLEIQRTEQGDSAMYLCASSPMNSQETQYFGPGTRLLVL.

The V call is TRBV28, the J call TRBJ2-7; D ambiguous. Germline CDR1 is MDHEN and CDR2 is SYDVKM. V was cut by 1 base and J by 5 bases, with 15 bases left in between. CDR3 length: 15 amino acids. The CDR3 spells CASSLFRGVNDEQYF. CDR3 nucleotide sequence: TGTGCCAGCAGTTTATTTCGAGGAGTTAACGACGAGCAGTACTTC.